This T cell receptor (beta chain) was observed in a study of blood T cell repertoires in COVID-19. Study-level information: The origin of the acute and convalescent COVID-19 samples was the United States, Italy and Spain. Sources were T cells, B-cell-depleted T cells, or PBMCs; the material itself was cDNA or gDNA.

Trimming pared 5 bases from V and 7 bases from J, leaving 9 bases between. The CDR3 is 13 residues long. Germline lookup yields CDR1 SGHTA and CDR2 FQGNSA. Original methodology: Researchers report that nucleated cell counts were estimated from reference gene primer amplification. Generated by immunoSEQ multiplex PCR, the TCRdb table keeps only in-frame clones and is missing some. That table furnishes V, J and clone size, whereas the DNA furnished D and trimming. The data contain 200,000 to 300,000 clones, more than 80% of them singletons. The sequence was obtained from an elderly woman with COVID-19, enrolled during active disease. The chain links TRBV7-2 to TRBJ1-6; maybe TRBD1 (6 bases). Sequenced sample: peripheral blood. CDR3 sequence reads: CASSPQGNSPLHF. In nucleotides, the CDR3 is TGTGCCAGCAGCCCTCAGGGGAATTCACCCCTCCACTTT.